One and the same sample provided the 24 T cell receptor beta chains below, sequenced in a study of cytomegalovirus exposure and HLA in healthy donors. The PCR had 60 Vbeta and 13 Jbeta primers. Clones were read by immunoSEQ multiplex PCR, and TCRdb kept only the in-frame ones, dropping some. This sample has hundreds of thousands of clones; about 90% occur once, and the top ten carry about 2%. The material sequenced was PBMCs. These receptors came from a woman under 30 in good health and CMV-seronegative.

This chain uses TRBV5-5 with TRBJ2-2; no firm D call. CDR1 and CDR2 (germline): SGHKS, YYEKEE (reference sequence). The CDR3 is 13 amino acids. V was pared by 4 bases and J by 7 bases, with 11 bases between. In DNA form, the CDR3 reads TGTGCCAGCAGCCTATTCGGTGACGGGGAGCTGTTTTTT. Protein product: CASSLFGDGELFF.

The rearrangement uses TRBV11-2 and TRBJ2-1; no firm D call. Trimming left V 4 bases short and J 8 bases short, with 18 bases between. CDR3 length: 15 residues. Germline V gene sequence: CDR1 SGHAT, CDR2 FQNNGV. The chain's CDR3 is CASSSQPNLGDEQFF. The CDR3 region has the DNA TGTGCCAGCAGCTCGCAGCCTAATTTGGGCGATGAGCAGTTCTTC. Drawing the rest from reference TRBV11-2 and TRBJ2-1, the complete variable domain is EAGVAQSPRYKIIEKRQSVAFWCNPISGHATLYWYQQILGQGPKLLIQFQNNGVVDDSQLPKDRFSAERLKGVDSTLKIQPAKLEDSAVYLCASSSQPNLGDEQFFGPGTRLTVL.

The V and J genes are TRBV4-2 and TRBJ1-2; D is unclear. Deletions cut 3 bases from V and 4 bases from J, with 9 bases between. Germline V gene sequence: CDR1 LGHNA, CDR2 YNFKEQ. This CDR3 has 13 amino acids. The CDR3 loop reads CASSQRGGYGYTF. CDR3 coding DNA: TGTGCCAGCAGCCAGAGAGGAGGCTATGGCTACACCTTC.

This clone was seen only once. This sequence joins TRBV27 and TRBJ2-7, with 7 positions matching TRBD1. V shed 3 bases, J shed 4 bases, and the junction held 6 bases outside the gene matches. The CDR3 spans 14 residues. In germline, CDR1 is MNHEY, CDR2 SMNVEV (reference sequence). The CDR3 nucleotides read TGTGCCAGCAGTTTGACAGGGAGATCTTACGAGCAGTACTTC. Its translation is CASSLTGRSYEQYF.

As concerns this clone: Other DNA sequences in this sample translate to the same CDR3. CDR3 coding DNA: TGTGCCAGCAGTTTGGGGCCGAACACTGAAGCTTTCTTT. Translating gives CASSLGPNTEAFF. V is TRBV27 and J is TRBJ1-1, with a possible D match to TRBD1 (5 bases). V was trimmed by 3 bases and J by 1 base, leaving 6 bases between them. CDR1 and CDR2 (germline): MNHEY, SMNVEV (reference sequence). The CDR3 has 13 residues.

The chain couples TRBV7-2 to TRBJ1-1; D is ambiguous. The germline V and J ends were trimmed by 2 bases and 11 bases, with 12 bases remaining between them. The germline CDR1 and CDR2 sequences are SGHTA and FQGNSA. The length of the CDR3 is 12 residues. CDR3 region: CASSLFQKRAFF. CDR3 bases: TGTGCCAGCAGCTTATTTCAGAAGCGGGCTTTCTTT. Based on the CDR3 plus reference TRBV7-2 and TRBJ1-1, the full variable domain is GAGVSQSPSNKVTEKGKDVELRCDPISGHTALYWYRQSLGQGLEFLIYFQGNSAPDKSGLPSDRFSAERTGGSVSTLTIQRTQQEDSAVYLCASSLFQKRAFFGQGTRLTVV.

This chain connects TRBV11-3 to TRBJ1-2; TRBD1 agrees at 9 bases. The trim removed 3 bases at V and 8 bases at J, leaving 22 bases unmatched. This CDR3 has 19 amino acids. Germline CDR1 and CDR2: SGHNT and YENEEA. In nucleotides, the CDR3 is TGTGCCAGCAGCTTGTCCCCCCGGGGACAGGGTCCCTCGGAGGGAGGCTACACCTTC. It translates to CASSLSPRGQGPSEGGYTF.

This chain connects TRBV13 to TRBJ2-7; 8 nucleotides match TRBD2. From germline, CDR1 is PRHDT and CDR2 FYEKMQ (reference sequence). CDR3 length equals 16 residues. V lost 0 bases and J lost 2; bases outside the gene matches: 6. The CDR3: CASSLGRGGFAYEQYF. The CDR3 region has the DNA TGTGCCAGCAGCTTAGGCCGCGGGGGGTTTGCCTACGAGCAGTACTTC.

This chain connects TRBV29-1 to TRBJ1-2; 8 bases line up with TRBD1. V lost 6 bases and J lost 3; bases outside the gene matches: 9. This CDR3 is built from 14 residues. The germline gives CDR1 SQVTM, CDR2 ANQGSEA. The CDR3 region has the DNA TGCAGCGTCCCTTATTCAGGGGGCGACTATGGCTACACCTTC. Protein: CSVPYSGGDYGYTF.

V is TRBV6-6 and J is TRBJ1-5, with TRBD1 identical over 7 bases. The CDR3 is 15 residues long. J lost 4 bases, V lost 6 bases, and 9 bases had no gene match. Germline loops: CDR1 MNHNY, CDR2 SVGAGI (reference sequence). The CDR3 DNA sequence: TGTGCCAGCAGACAGACAGGGCGACCAAATCAGCCCCAGCATTTT. Translation: CASRQTGRPNQPQHF.

To note about this clone: The sample holds other DNA sequences that translate to the same CDR3. V and J are TRBV6-1 and TRBJ2-1, with D possibly being TRBD1 (6 bases). The CDR3 contains 14 residues. Trimming shortened V by 4 bases and J by 3 bases, and 10 bases separated the two germline ends. The V gene's germline CDR1 is MNHNS and CDR2 SASEGT. Here the CDR3 DNA reads TGTGCCAGCAGTGCCGGCAGGGGCTACAATGAGCAGTTCTTC. It encodes CASSAGRGYNEQFF.

This clone was recorded once. The rearrangement joins TRBV21-1 to TRBJ2-1; the table's TRBD1 call for D was not verified on the DNA. TRBV21-1 is reported as a pseudogene. This CDR3 contains 17 residues. CDR3 coding DNA: TGTGCCAGCAGCACGAACAGGGGGGTCTCCTCCTACAATGAGCAGTTCTTC. It is translated as CASSTNRGVSSYNEQFF.

This clone was counted between two and nine times. The chain carries TRBV5-4 and TRBJ2-5; 8 bases agree with TRBD2. From germline, CDR1 is SGHNT and CDR2 YYREEE (reference sequence). V lost 5 bases, J lost 5 bases, and 8 bases stayed unmatched. CDR3 length: 14 amino acids. The CDR3 DNA reads TGTGCCAGCAGATCCGGGGGGGCCTGGGAGACCCAGTACTTC. Its translation: CASRSGGAWETQYF.

This clone was seen only a few times. This chain uses TRBV14 with TRBJ1-3; possible D gene TRBD1, 6 bases. With 6 bases removed from V and 0 bases from J, the gap between germline ends came to 18 bases. CDR3 length: 17 residues. CDR1 SGHDN and CDR2 FVKESK come from the germline V gene. CDR3 amino acids: CASSSKIQGHSGNTIYF. The CDR3 DNA sequence: TGTGCCAGCAGTTCCAAGATACAGGGCCACTCTGGAAACACCATATATTTT.

The chain is built from TRBV18 and TRBJ2-3, with 7 bases that match TRBD1. The CDR3 covers 15 residues. From germline, CDR1 is KGHSH and CDR2 LQKENI. Unmatched junction bases numbered 9, after V lost 6 bases and J lost 3 bases. The CDR3 spells CASSQQGFGTDTQYF. The CDR3 DNA is TGTGCCAGCTCTCAACAGGGGTTTGGTACAGATACGCAGTATTTT.

The chain links TRBV30 to TRBJ1-2; a possible D gene is TRBD1 (5 bases). The CDR3 is 12 amino acids. V dropped 4 bases and J dropped 6 bases, with 12 bases sitting between them. Germline CDR1 reads GTSNPN; CDR2 reads SVGIG (reference sequence). CDR3 sequence (DNA): TGTGCCTGGACAGGGTTACGGGATGGCTACACCTTC. Amino acid sequence: CAWTGLRDGYTF.

This sequence joins TRBV18 and TRBJ2-7; TRBD1 aligns across 7 bases. Germline-derived CDR1 and CDR2 are KGHSH and LQKENI. V dropped 4 bases and J dropped 3; count of bases not matched to a gene: 6. The CDR3 runs to 14 residues. CDR3 region: CASSRSQGDYEQYF. In DNA, the CDR3 is TGTGCCAGCTCACGTTCGCAGGGGGACTACGAGCAGTACTTC. Full variable domain (outside the CDR3, taken from reference TRBV18 and TRBJ2-7): NAGVMQNPRHLVRRRGQEARLRCSPMKGHSHVYWYRQLPEEGLKFMVYLQKENIIDESGMPKERFSAEFPKEGPSILRIQQVVRGDSAAYFCASSRSQGDYEQYFGPGTRLTVT.

The sample holds a few counts of this clone. The chain joins TRBV19 to TRBJ1-1; D uncertain. This CDR3 has 12 residues. From germline, CDR1 is LNHDA and CDR2 SQIVND (reference sequence). Deletions cut 3 bases from V and 10 bases from J, with 12 bases between. CDR3 loop: CASSIRGLGAFF. CDR3 DNA: TGTGCCAGTAGTATCAGAGGCTTGGGAGCTTTCTTT.

Here the CDR3 DNA reads TGTGCCAGCAGCACCCGTCCGGGGGGCCCCAACGAGCAGTACTTC. Translation: CASSTRPGGPNEQYF. The chain combines TRBV7-3 with TRBJ2-7, with a possible D match to TRBD2 (7 bases). The CDR3 is 15 amino acids. The germline gives CDR1 SGHTA, CDR2 FQGTGA. The V and J ends lost 5 bases and 5 bases respectively, with 19 bases between them.

The V and J genes are TRBV30 and TRBJ2-7; no definite D call. Germline CDR1 reads GTSNPN; CDR2 reads SVGIG (reference sequence). V was pared by 2 bases and J by 4 bases, with 18 bases between. The CDR3 is made up of 15 amino acids. The CDR3 DNA is TGTGCCTGGAGTCCCCCGGGTAGGCTCTTTTACGAGCAGTACTTC. It encodes CAWSPPGRLFYEQYF.

This clone was seen once. The chain joins TRBV30 to TRBJ1-5; tentative D call: TRBD1 (5 bases). V shed 2 bases and J shed 2 bases, with 16 bases lying between them. CDR3 size: 16 residues. CDR1 and CDR2 from the germline V gene are GTSNPN and SVGIG (reference sequence). The CDR3: CAWSPPFGAGNQPQHF. CDR3 nucleotides: TGTGCCTGGAGTCCCCCCTTTGGGGCAGGCAATCAGCCCCAGCATTTT.

The table lists this clone with a count of one. The rearrangement uses TRBV27 and TRBJ1-2; tentative D call: TRBD1 (6 bases). The CDR3 is 15 residues long. V was pared by 3 bases and J by 4 bases, with 15 bases between. Germline values: CDR1 MNHEY, CDR2 SMNVEV (reference sequence). The CDR3 sequence: CASSFSTGRFYGYTF. The DNA of the CDR3 is TGTGCCAGCAGTTTTTCGACAGGACGATTCTATGGCTACACCTTC.

The CDR3 sequence: CASSALRDTSYEQYF. CDR3 sequence (DNA): TGTGCCAGCAGTGCCCTCCGGGACACCTCCTACGAGCAGTACTTC. J is TRBJ2-7 and V is TRBV27, with a weak D call TRBD1 (6 bases). Per germline, CDR1 MNHEY and CDR2 SMNVEV (reference sequence). CDR3 length: 15 amino acids. Trimming stripped 5 bases from V and 0 bases from J, with 14 bases between.

The chain employs TRBV19 and TRBJ1-1, with D unclear. This CDR3 contains 12 residues. CDR1 LNHDA and CDR2 SQIVND come from the germline V gene (reference sequence). Trimming left V 5 bases short and J 2 bases short, with 6 bases between. The CDR3 DNA sequence: TGTGCCAGTAGTGCAACTAACACTGAAGCTTTCTTT. It is translated as CASSATNTEAFF.